This TCR beta chain was sequenced for a study of blood T cell repertoires in COVID-19. Background on the study: Both acute and convalescent COVID-19 samples were obtained from the United States, Italy and Spain.

V was clipped by 1 base and J by 4 bases; unmatched bases: 3. Looked up from germline, CDR1 is LGHDT and CDR2 is YNNKEL (reference sequence). There are 15 residues in the CDR3. Sequenced by immunoSEQ multiplex PCR; TCRdb stores in-frame clones only, minus some. The sample gives about 49,000 clones, approximately 80% of which show up once; more than 20% is in the top ten. The receptor was derived from a woman of 80 years or more with COVID-19, enrolled during active disease. This chain links TRBV3-1 (or the pseudogene TRBV3-2) with TRBJ2-7; TRBD2 matches 11 bases. Specimen: peripheral blood. In nucleotides, the CDR3 is TGTGCCAGCAGCCAAGTAGCGGGAGGGCCGTACGAGCAGTACTTC. This encodes CASSQVAGGPYEQYF.